A single sample gave rise to the 20 T cell receptor beta chains below, sequenced in a study of T cell responses to AZD1222 COVID-19 vaccine. Produced via immunoSEQ multiplex PCR; TCRdb's table is partial and in-frame only. Of around 99,000 clones listed, 85% to 95% are singletons. Specimen: peripheral blood, collected on day 0 of AZD1222 vaccination. These receptors came from an adult in good health.

The chain combines TRBV6-6 with TRBJ2-5; 7 bases are a match to TRBD1. The CDR3 contains 15 residues. V lost 0 bases to trimming and J lost 5 bases; unmatched junction nucleotides: 6. CDR1 and CDR2 from the germline V gene are MNHNY and SVGAGI (reference sequence). CDR3 in DNA: TGTGCCAGCAGTTACTCAACGACAGGGCTCGAGACCCAGTACTTC. This gives the protein CASSYSTTGLETQYF.

About this clone: Other DNA sequences in this sample translate to the same CDR3. The chain joins TRBV19 to TRBJ1-3; D call uncertain. This CDR3 comprises 12 residues. Trimming pared 2 bases from V and 4 bases from J, leaving 3 bases between. Germline V gene lookup returns CDR1 LNHDA and CDR2 SQIVND (reference sequence). The CDR3 coding sequence is TGTGCCAGTAGTATATCCGGAAACACCATATATTTT. It specifies CASSISGNTIYF.

This chain connects TRBV7-2 to TRBJ1-4, with D perhaps matching TRBD1 (5 bases). The CDR3 is 14 residues long. The germline CDR1 and CDR2 sequences are SGHTA and FQGNSA. V lost 8 bases, J lost 4 bases, and 14 bases lay in between. Here the CDR3 reads CASSRGGGNEKLFF. The DNA of the CDR3 is TGTGCCAGCTCTCGCGGGGGGGGTAATGAAAAACTGTTTTTT.

The sample holds a few counts of this clone. V and J are TRBV12-5 and TRBJ1-3; D is perhaps TRBD1 (5 bases). Germline V gene sequence: CDR1 LGHNT, CDR2 FRNRAP. Trimming shortened V by 1 base and J by 4 bases, and 5 bases separated the two germline ends. The CDR3 spans 13 residues. CDR3 bases: TGTGCTAGTGGTTTGGGACAGGGAAACACCATATATTTT. Translated, it gives CASGLGQGNTIYF.

V gene TRBV12-3 or TRBV12-4 combines with J gene TRBJ2-3; no definite D call. V lost 4 bases, J lost 6 bases, and 11 bases lay in between. The CDR3 runs to 13 residues. CDR3 DNA: TGTGCCAGCAGTTACCCACCCGAGGATACGCAGTATTTT. Translating it yields CASSYPPEDTQYF.

This clone was observed a single time. CDR3 bases: TGTGCCAGCAGCTCCGGTCTAGCGGGGGGCTCCTACGAGCAGTACTTC. The encoded protein is CASSSGLAGGSYEQYF. The chain recombines TRBV7-2 with TRBJ2-7; TRBD2 matches at 11 bases. CDR1 is SGHTA and CDR2 is FQGNSA in the germline V gene. The J segment lost 0 bases and the V segment lost 4 bases, leaving 5 bases of the junction unmatched. The CDR3 extends over 16 amino acids.

The CDR3 DNA reads as TGTGCCAGCAGTGATCGGGGTCGGGGGCAGTACTTC. It specifies CASSDRGRGQYF. V and J are TRBV25-1 and TRBJ2-7; tentative D call: TRBD2 (5 bases). With 3 bases removed from V and 9 bases from J, the gap between germline ends came to 12 bases. Germline CDR1 is MGHDK and CDR2 is SYGVNS. The CDR3 is 12 residues long.

The CDR3 coding sequence is TGTGCCAGCCTCCGGTGGGATATCACCGGGGAGCTGTTTTTT. Encoded protein: CASLRWDITGELFF. V is TRBV2 and J is TRBJ2-2; D is uncertain. CDR3 size: 14 residues. From germline, CDR1 is SNHLY and CDR2 FYNNEI. V was trimmed by 8 bases and J by 4 bases, leaving 14 bases between them.

The chain couples TRBV5-6 to TRBJ2-1, with 7 bases identical to TRBD1. In germline, CDR1 is SGHDT, CDR2 YYEEEE. Losses at the gene ends were 2 bases for V and 7 bases for J; bases not matched to a gene: 6. The CDR3 sequence is 14 residues long. The CDR3 DNA sequence: TGTGCCAGCAGCTTACCGACAGGGACAAATGAGCAGTTCTTC. This gives the protein CASSLPTGTNEQFF.

The chain recombines TRBV6-4 with TRBJ2-3, with 10 bases matching TRBD2. V shed 3 bases, J shed 1 base, and the junction held 1 base outside the gene matches. CDR1 is MRHNA, CDR2 SNTAGT, per germline. The CDR3 runs to 15 residues. CDR3: CASSELAGRTDTQYF. CDR3 coding DNA: TGTGCCAGCAGTGAACTAGCGGGGCGCACAGATACGCAGTATTTT.

This rearrangement joins TRBV2 to TRBJ1-1; the D gene is possibly TRBD1 (6 bases). This CDR3 has 13 residues. V lost 10 bases, J lost 0 bases, and 12 bases lay in between. CDR1 is SNHLY, CDR2 FYNNEI, per germline. The CDR3 spells CATEAGVNTEAFF. The CDR3 bases are TGTGCCACTGAGGCAGGGGTGAACACTGAAGCTTTCTTT.

This chain joins TRBV10-3 and TRBJ1-5; D unclear. There are 15 residues in the CDR3. Germline CDR1 is ENHRY and CDR2 is SYGVKD. V gave up 2 bases and J gave up 4 bases, with 12 bases separating them. The CDR3 region has the DNA TGTGCCATCAGTGAGAGTCCCGATGGGAATCAGCCCCAGCATTTT. Translated: CAISESPDGNQPQHF.

The chain carries TRBV2 and TRBJ1-1, with D unclear. Trimming removed 7 bases from V and 5 bases from J, with 17 bases in between. The length of the CDR3 is 14 residues. CDR1 and CDR2 (germline): SNHLY, FYNNEI. The CDR3, as DNA: TGTGCCAGCAAGACCCAGAACCTGGGAACTGAAGCTTTCTTT. Encoded protein: CASKTQNLGTEAFF. Using reference TRBV2 and TRBJ1-1 for the parts outside the CDR3, the full variable domain is EPEVTQTPSHQVTQMGQEVILRCVPISNHLYFYWYRQILGQKVEFLVSFYNNEISEKSEIFDDQFSVERPDGSNFTLKIRSTKLEDSAMYFCASKTQNLGTEAFFGQGTRLTVV.

The V call is TRBV6-5, the J call TRBJ1-5; weak D call: TRBD1 (6 bases). The CDR3 is 16 residues long. With 2 bases removed from V and 5 bases from J, the gap between germline ends came to 16 bases. The germline CDR1 and CDR2 sequences are MNHEY and SVGAGI. Here the CDR3 reads CASSYTGQPRHQPQHF. In nucleotides, the CDR3 is TGTGCCAGCAGTTACACCGGACAGCCCAGACATCAGCCCCAGCATTTT.

This chain joins TRBV19 and TRBJ1-3; TRBD1 aligns across 8 bases. CDR3 length: 14 amino acids. Germline loops: CDR1 LNHDA, CDR2 SQIVND (reference sequence). The ends lost 6 bases at V and 4 bases at J; junction bases unmatched: 5. CDR3 sequence reads: CASSQGASGNTIYF. In DNA, the CDR3 is TGTGCCAGTAGCCAGGGGGCCTCGGGAAACACCATATATTTT.

V is TRBV24-1 and J is TRBJ1-1; D is uncertain. The CDR3 is made up of 14 amino acids. Between the trimmed V and J ends, which lost 4 bases and 11 bases, there was a span of 19 bases. Germline values: CDR1 KGHDR, CDR2 SFDVKD. CDR3 loop: CATSDNTWSLDAFF. DNA for the CDR3: TGTGCCACCAGTGACAACACCTGGTCCCTCGACGCTTTCTTT.

The chain employs TRBV29-1 and TRBJ1-2, with 7 bases identical to TRBD1. J gave up 4 bases and V 6 bases, and 2 bases lay outside the gene matches. This CDR3 is built from 11 residues. The germline V gene has CDR1 SQVTM and CDR2 ANQGSEA. The CDR3 protein is CSVYRGYGYTF. Here the CDR3 DNA reads TGCAGCGTCTACAGGGGCTATGGCTACACCTTC.

V gene TRBV27 combines with J gene TRBJ2-7; no definite D call. The CDR3 has 13 residues. Germline lookup yields CDR1 MNHEY and CDR2 SMNVEV (reference sequence). Trimming took off 5 bases at V and 2 bases at J, with 10 bases between the two ends. The chain's CDR3 is CASSISVPYEQYF. The CDR3 DNA reads TGTGCCAGCAGTATCAGTGTGCCCTACGAGCAGTACTTC.

The chain has TRBV5-1 and TRBJ2-3, with a tentative D call TRBD2 (6 bases). This CDR3 contains 15 residues. The ends were cut back, 0 bases at V and 2 bases at J, with 10 bases in the middle. Germline-derived CDR1 and CDR2 are SGHRS and YFSETQ. This CDR3 is CASSLDGGTTDTQYF. CDR3 DNA sequence: TGCGCCAGCAGCTTGGACGGGGGAACCACAGATACGCAGTATTTT.

Note on this clone: This CDR3 is also generated by other DNA sequences in the sample. This rearrangement joins TRBV3-1 (or the pseudogene TRBV3-2) to TRBJ2-5; D gene uncertain. This CDR3 contains 15 residues. The germline V and J ends were trimmed by 0 bases and 4 bases, with 12 bases remaining between them. Germline V gives CDR1 LGHDT, CDR2 YNNKEL (reference sequence). Written as DNA, the CDR3 is TGTGCCAGCAGCCAAGATCCAGGACCGCGAGAGACCCAGTACTTC. This gives the protein CASSQDPGPRETQYF.